This record covers a single TCR beta chain. Method: immunoSEQ multiplex PCR; TCRdb's copy keeps in-frame clones and lacks some. The repertoire holds approximately 210,000 clones, with 87% as singletons. Allocation to cohorts depended on clinical history reported by the participants. Symptom resolution, clearance, or two negative PCRs marked the recovered donors of Cohort 3. This entry belongs to a study of blood T cell repertoires in COVID-19. About the research overall: Samples representing acute and convalescent COVID-19 were sourced from the United States, Italy and Spain. Sources were T cells, B-cell-depleted T cells, or PBMCs; the material itself was cDNA or gDNA.

This clonotype was obtained from a woman aged 25-40 years who had recovered from COVID-19. Sequenced: PBMCs or T cells enriched from blood (not recorded which).

The DNA of the CDR3 is TGTGCCTGGAGGGATGGGGGGAATTCACCCCTCCACTTT. This encodes CAWRDGGNSPLHF. J is TRBJ1-6 and V is TRBV30; possible D gene TRBD1, 5 bases. In germline, CDR1 is GTSNPN, CDR2 SVGIG (reference sequence). The CDR3 contains 13 residues. The germline V and J ends were trimmed by 3 bases and 7 bases, with 10 bases remaining between them.